The rows below give T cell receptor beta chains drawn from one sample of a study of OX40 agonist ivuxolimab in advanced cancers. TCRdb's table, derived via immunoSEQ multiplex PCR, lists solely in-frame clones and lacks some. This table has some 46,000 clones, 80% to 90% appearing once. The sequencing used CD4+ or CD8+ T cells sorted from blood, collected in a trial of the OX40 agonist ivuxolimab. The source is an adult with an advanced solid tumor such as melanoma, head and neck, liver or kidney cancer. The CDR3 runs from the conserved cysteine through the conserved F or W. D genes are given only for firm matches. A row's size may be missing; if present it is once, few, many or a size class.

>TRBV25-1|TRBJ1-2|NA|NA
CASSLSEQEYYYGYTF
TGTGCCAGCAGTTTATCGGAACAGGAATATTACTATGGCTACACCTTC
>TRBV2|TRBJ1-1|NA|NA
CAITRTEDGALMNTEAFF
TGTGCCATCACACGGACTGAGGACGGAGCCTTGATGAACACTGAAGCTTTCTTT
>TRBV9|TRBJ2-7|once|NA
CASSGPGSAEQYF
TGTGCCAGCAGCGGACCCGGGAGCGCCGAGCAGTACTTC
>TRBV27|TRBJ2-1|NA|TRBD1
CASSPRTGLSSYNEQFF
TGTGCCAGCAGTCCCCGGACAGGTCTGAGCTCCTACAATGAGCAGTTCTTC
>TRBV21-1|TRBJ1-1|NA|NA
CASSKQGQRYKWNTEAFF
TGTGCCAGCAGCAAACAGGGTCAGAGGTATAAGTGGAACACTGAAGCTTTCTTT
>TRBV30|TRBJ2-2|NA|NA
CAWSERVPGDTGELFF
TGTGCCTGGAGTGAACGGGTGCCGGGCGACACCGGGGAGCTGTTTTTT
>TRBV11-2|TRBJ1-4|NA|NA
CASSPHRGQDEKLFF
TGTGCCAGCAGCCCTCACCGGGGGCAAGATGAAAAACTGTTTTTT
>TRBV19|TRBJ1-5|NA|TRBD1
CASSPGTGFGQPQHF
TGTGCCAGTAGTCCCGGGACAGGGTTCGGTCAGCCCCAGCATTTT
>TRBV27|TRBJ1-1|few|NA
CASGWGNLGTEAFF
TGTGCCAGCGGTTGGGGGAATTTGGGCACTGAAGCTTTCTTT
>TRBV25-1|TRBJ1-2|NA|NA
CASGPDRGYTF
TGTGCCAGTGGACCGGACCGGGGCTACACCTTC
>TRBV30|TRBJ1-1|NA|NA
CAWGTLVGTEAFF
TGTGCCTGGGGGACCTTAGTCGGGACTGAAGCTTTCTTT
>TRBV5-1|TRBJ2-7|NA|NA
CASSLGRAHPYEQYF
TGCGCCAGCAGCTTGGGCAGGGCGCATCCCTACGAGCAGTACTTC
>TRBV13|TRBJ2-7|NA|TRBD2
CASSLGRLAGGEQYF
TGTGCCAGCAGCTTAGGCCGCCTAGCGGGGGGCGAGCAGTACTTC
>TRBV4-3|TRBJ2-1|NA|NA
CASSHIARTDEQFF
TGCGCCAGCAGCCACATCGCCCGGACGGATGAGCAGTTCTTC
>TRBV5-5|TRBJ1-3|NA|TRBD1
CASSLYGTVVSGNTIYF
TGTGCCAGCAGCTTGTATGGGACAGTTGTTTCTGGAAACACCATATATTTT
>TRBV12-5|TRBJ1-2|NA|NA
CASGLVRGGDYGYTF
TGTGCTAGTGGTTTGGTAAGAGGGGGGGACTATGGCTACACCTTC
>TRBV5-6|TRBJ1-1|NA|NA
CASSLVRGPRAAFRAAFF
TGTGCCAGCAGCTTGGTTCGGGGGCCCCGGGCAGCTTTCCGGGCAGCTTTCTTT
>TRBV7-9|TRBJ2-1|NA|NA
CASSFVDSRNEQFF
TGTGCCAGCAGCTTCGTGGACAGTCGCAATGAGCAGTTCTTC
>TRBV9|TRBJ1-5|NA|NA
CASSVGVTVNQPQHF
TGTGCCAGCAGCGTAGGAGTCACGGTGAATCAGCCCCAGCATTTT
>TRBV5-4|TRBJ2-5|NA|NA
CASSSSGNQETQYF
TGTGCCAGCAGCTCTTCCGGGAACCAAGAGACCCAGTACTTC
>TRBV27|TRBJ2-7|NA|NA
CASSLGVGGAYEQYF
TGTGCCAGCAGTTTAGGGGTAGGGGGAGCTTACGAGCAGTACTTC
>TRBV4-3|TRBJ2-7|NA|NA
CASSQDWTTYEQYF
TGCGCCAGCAGCCAAGATTGGACCACCTACGAGCAGTACTTC
>TRBV6-5|TRBJ2-1|NA|TRBD2
CASSYGTSNEQFF
TGTGCCAGCAGTTACGGGACTAGTAATGAGCAGTTCTTC
>TRBV4-3|TRBJ2-1|NA|NA
CASSQGLSPDEQFF
TGCGCCAGCAGCCAAGGACTATCCCCCGATGAGCAGTTCTTC
>TRBV5-4|TRBJ2-2|NA|NA
CASSLVVGELFF
TGTGCCAGCAGCTTGGTTGTCGGGGAGCTGTTTTTT
>TRBV9|TRBJ1-1|NA|TRBD1
CASSVEGTGAVGITEAFF
TGTGCCAGCAGCGTAGAGGGCACAGGGGCGGTGGGGATCACTGAAGCTTTCTTT
>TRBV29-1|TRBJ2-1|NA|NA
CSGGWPEQFF
TGCAGTGGGGGTTGGCCTGAGCAGTTCTTC